This T cell receptor beta chain came from a study of identical twins. Points from the study as a whole: Instead of following the same donors, the conclusions were based on cross-sectional statistical analysis.

TCRdb fed the 5' RACE reads into MiXCR, producing one record per CDR3 protein. In the table there are around 450,000 distinct CDR3 sequences, 14% of which are singletons. This clonotype has more than one count but fewer than ten. Its matching antigen is unknown. V gave up 6 bases and J gave up 5 bases; unmatched junction bases: 3. This CDR3 is 11 amino acids long. Germline lookup yields CDR1 SQVTM and CDR2 ANQGSEA. These same records also appear under a second study, on yellow fever vaccine responses in identical twins.

The chain uses TRBV29-1 and TRBJ1-1; 7 positions match TRBD1. The sequenced sample consisted of CD4+ T cells sorted from blood. The TCR comes from a woman aged 18-30 years in good health. CDR3 region: CSVNRGTEAFF. In DNA form, the CDR3 reads TGCAGCGTGAACAGGGGAACTGAAGCTTTCTTT.